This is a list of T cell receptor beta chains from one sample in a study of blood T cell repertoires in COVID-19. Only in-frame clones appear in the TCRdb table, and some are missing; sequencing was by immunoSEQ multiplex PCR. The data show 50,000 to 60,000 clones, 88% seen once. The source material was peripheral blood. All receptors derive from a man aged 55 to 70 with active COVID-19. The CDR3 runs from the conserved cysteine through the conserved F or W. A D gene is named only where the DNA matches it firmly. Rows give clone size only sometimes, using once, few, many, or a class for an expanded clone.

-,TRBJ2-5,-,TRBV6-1,CASSEPETQYF,TGTGCCAGCAGTGAACCGGAGACCCAGTACTTC
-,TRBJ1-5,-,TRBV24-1,CATSDPHRPQQPQHF,TGTGCCACCAGTGATCCCCACAGGCCTCAGCAGCCCCAGCATTTT
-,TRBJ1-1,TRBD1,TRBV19,CASSIAGGNTEAFF,TGTGCCAGTAGTATAGCAGGGGGGAACACTGAAGCTTTCTTT
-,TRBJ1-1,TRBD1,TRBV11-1,CASSLRETGQNTEAFF,TGTGCCAGCAGTCTTAGGGAGACAGGGCAGAACACTGAAGCTTTCTTT
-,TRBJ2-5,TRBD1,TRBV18,CASSPGQGPQETQYF,TGTGCCAGCTCACCCGGACAGGGACCCCAAGAGACCCAGTACTTC
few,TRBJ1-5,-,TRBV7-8,CASRPEGGNQPQHF,TGTGCCAGCAGGCCGGAGGGCGGCAATCAGCCCCAGCATTTT
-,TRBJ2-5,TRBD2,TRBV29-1,CSVEGASGGETQYF,TGCAGCGTTGAAGGGGCTAGCGGGGGAGAGACCCAGTACTTC
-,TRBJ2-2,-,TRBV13,CASSSRDPGELFF,TGTGCCAGCAGCTCACGGGATCCCGGGGAGCTGTTTTTT
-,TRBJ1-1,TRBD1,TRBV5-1,CASSLKGQGNTEAFF,TGCGCCAGCAGCTTGAAAGGACAGGGGAACACTGAAGCTTTCTTT
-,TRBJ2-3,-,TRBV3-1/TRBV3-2,CASSHQPGRGLYF,TGTGCCAGCAGCCATCAGCCCGGCAGGGGTTTGTATTTT
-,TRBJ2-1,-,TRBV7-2,CASSVTSRMGNEQFF,TGTGCCAGCAGCGTCACTAGCCGGATGGGCAATGAGCAGTTCTTC
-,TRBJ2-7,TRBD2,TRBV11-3,CASSSTGLAGEQYF,TGTGCCAGCAGCTCCACAGGACTAGCTGGCGAGCAGTACTTC
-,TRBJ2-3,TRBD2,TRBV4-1,CASSQTGTSGLFTDTQYF,TGCGCCAGCAGCCAAACCGGGACTAGCGGACTATTCACAGATACGCAGTATTTT
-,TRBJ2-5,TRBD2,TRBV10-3,CAISESVGLAGVAGTQYF,TGTGCCATCAGTGAGTCGGTCGGGCTAGCGGGAGTTGCCGGGACCCAGTACTTC
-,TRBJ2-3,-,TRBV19,CASSPTRGTDTQYF,TGTGCCAGTAGCCCAACCAGGGGCACAGATACGCAGTATTTT
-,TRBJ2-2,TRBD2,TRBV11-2,CASSLAGSGGTINTGELFF,TGTGCCAGCAGCTTAGCAGGAAGTGGCGGGACTATAAACACCGGGGAGCTGTTTTTT